A single sample gave rise to the 30 T cell receptor beta chains below, sequenced in a study of cytomegalovirus exposure and HLA in healthy donors. PCR amplification relied on 60 Vbeta primers (plus 13 Jbeta primers). The data were produced by immunoSEQ multiplex PCR, yet TCRdb's version contains in-frame clones alone and is incomplete. The table includes under 200,000 clones, 80% detected once. Sequencing input: PBMCs. The receptors stem from a woman aged 45-60 years in good health and CMV-seropositive.

The chain has TRBV5-6 and TRBJ2-3; no clear D. Trimming removed 2 bases from V and 0 bases from J, with 13 bases in between. The CDR3 contains 16 residues. Germline V gene sequence: CDR1 SGHDT, CDR2 YYEEEE. The CDR3 loop reads CASSFASSRSTDTQYF. CDR3 nucleotides: TGTGCCAGCAGCTTCGCCTCGAGCCGGAGCACAGATACGCAGTATTTT.

The chain carries TRBV28 and TRBJ1-1, with unresolved D. The CDR3 loop spans 11 amino acids. V lost 8 bases and J lost 2, with 6 bases in between. Germline V gene lookup returns CDR1 MDHEN and CDR2 SYDVKM. CDR3 DNA: TGTGCCAGCTGCGTCAACACTGAAGCTTTCTTT. It translates to CASCVNTEAFF.

The chain carries TRBV5-1 and TRBJ2-3, with 15 nucleotides matching TRBD2. The CDR3 extends over 17 amino acids. CDR1 is SGHRS, CDR2 YFSETQ, per germline. The V and J ends lost 4 bases and 3 bases, in that order; junction bases with no gene match: 6. CDR3: CASSQGLAGGPTDTQYF. CDR3 bases: TGCGCCAGCAGCCAAGGACTAGCGGGAGGGCCGACAGATACGCAGTATTTT.

The rearrangement joins TRBV19 to TRBJ2-2; D remains ambiguous. Trimming left V 3 bases short and J 4 bases short, with 3 bases between. The germline V gene encodes CDR1 LNHDA and CDR2 SQIVND (reference sequence). CDR3 length equals 12 residues. The chain's CDR3 is CASSMRTGELFF. The CDR3 bases are TGTGCCAGTAGTATGCGCACCGGGGAGCTGTTTTTT.

The rearrangement uses TRBV6-5 and TRBJ2-7, with D possibly matching TRBD1 (5 bases). V lost 0 bases to trimming and J lost 6 bases, with 12 bases between them. Germline V lookup: CDR1 MNHEY, CDR2 SVGAGI. CDR3 length: 14 amino acids. The CDR3 protein is CASSYSTATGEQYF. The CDR3 DNA is TGTGCCAGCAGTTACTCTACCGCTACAGGCGAGCAGTACTTC.

The chain carries TRBV11-2 and TRBJ2-7; 10 bases match TRBD2. The CDR3 runs 19 residues. Looked up from germline, CDR1 is SGHAT and CDR2 is FQNNGV. V was clipped by 2 bases and J by 3 bases; unmatched bases: 16. Here the CDR3 reads CASSLYPGLADLSLYEQYF. CDR3 sequence (DNA): TGTGCCAGCAGCTTATATCCCGGACTAGCGGACCTTTCTCTCTACGAGCAGTACTTC.

On this clone: Mismatch with germline at one junction end may stem from a read error. The chain is built from TRBV7-7 and TRBJ2-3; D possibly corresponds to TRBD1 (6 bases). The CDR3 has 13 amino acids. The germline gives CDR1 SSHAT, CDR2 FNYEAQ (reference sequence). CDR3 sequence: CASSLTGTDTQYF. The CDR3 region has the DNA TGTGCTAGCAGCTTAACAGGGACAGATACGCAGTATTTT.

The V gene is TRBV7-6, the J gene TRBJ2-7, with D possibly matching TRBD2 (6 bases). The CDR3 spans 15 residues. V shed 5 bases and J shed 7 bases, with 21 bases lying between them. The V gene's germline CDR1 is SGHVS and CDR2 FNYEAQ. CDR3 nucleotide sequence: TGTGCCAGCAGCCCAAGGATTGGGACTCTTAAGGAGCAGTACTTC. Its protein product is CASSPRIGTLKEQYF.

The chain carries TRBV27 and TRBJ2-3; D ambiguous. V was trimmed by 3 bases and J by 6 bases, leaving 19 bases between them. Germline CDR1 reads MNHEY; CDR2 reads SMNVEV (reference sequence). This CDR3 has 16 residues. The chain's CDR3 is CASSFHRPLRRDTQYF. CDR3 DNA: TGTGCCAGCAGTTTCCACCGCCCCCTGCGCCGCGATACGCAGTATTTT.

Remarks on this clone: Because the CDR3 is missing its conserved closing phenylalanine or tryptophan, this is likely a read error. The chain couples TRBV20-1 to TRBJ2-7; D may be TRBD1 (5 bases). The CDR3 is made up of 11 amino acids. V lost 3 bases, J lost 4 bases, and 7 bases lay in between. Germline lookup yields CDR1 DFQATT and CDR2 SNEGSKA (reference sequence). The CDR3 loop reads CSARSGYEQYL. In DNA, the CDR3 is TGCAGTGCTAGGTCAGGGTACGAGCAGTACCTC.

Only a few counts were recorded for this clone. The chain joins TRBV9 to TRBJ1-1; 7 bases align to TRBD1. Trimming at V came to 3 bases and at J to 10 bases, leaving 18 bases not matched to a gene. CDR1 is SGDLS, CDR2 YYNGEE, per germline. The CDR3 is made up of 16 amino acids. CDR3 sequence reads: CASSAALGTADARAFF. As DNA, the CDR3 is TGTGCCAGCAGCGCAGCTCTCGGGACAGCCGATGCACGAGCTTTCTTT.

The V gene is TRBV15, the J gene TRBJ2-1; TRBD1 is a possible D gene (5 bases). Germline loops: CDR1 LNHNV, CDR2 YYDKDF (reference sequence). The V end was cut by 1 base, the J end by 2 bases, with 12 bases between. The CDR3 runs 16 residues. CDR3 sequence reads: CATSRVGQGAYNEQFF. CDR3 sequence (DNA): TGTGCCACCAGCAGAGTTGGACAAGGAGCCTACAATGAGCAGTTCTTC. Together with reference TRBV15 and TRBJ2-1, the CDR3 gives the full variable domain: DAMVIQNPRYQVTQFGKPVTLSCSQTLNHNVMYWYQQKSSQAPKLLFHYYDKDFNNEADTPDNFQSRRPNTSFCFLDIRSPGLGDTAMYLCATSRVGQGAYNEQFFGPGTRLTVL.

The CDR3 region is CASSFYQGNEQFF. The CDR3, as DNA: TGTGCCAGCAGCTTTTATCAGGGCAATGAGCAGTTCTTC. V is TRBV7-2 and J is TRBJ2-1, with D maybe TRBD1 (5 bases). The CDR3 is 13 amino acids. V shed 3 bases and J shed 6 bases, with 9 bases lying between them. From germline, CDR1 is SGHTA and CDR2 FQGNSA.

This clone has just one count. The rearrangement joins TRBV5-1 to TRBJ2-7; 7 bases match TRBD2. CDR1 is SGHRS, CDR2 YFSETQ, per germline. CDR3 size: 18 residues. Trimming cost V 3 bases and J 0 bases; bases outside gene matches: 15. The CDR3 DNA follows: TGCGCCAGCAGCTGGACTAGTCCCAAACTAACGAGCTCCTACGAGCAGTACTTC. It encodes CASSWTSPKLTSSYEQYF.

The rearrangement joins TRBV6-5 to TRBJ1-4; the D gene is possibly TRBD1 (5 bases). Germline V CDR1 and CDR2: MNHEY, SVGAGI. Trimming cost V 5 bases and J 8 bases, with 15 bases left between them. The CDR3 is made up of 14 amino acids. CDR3 DNA sequence: TGTGCCAGCAGTCCCCGGACAAAGAGAGAAAAACTGTTTTTT. Residues: CASSPRTKREKLFF.

This clone has only a few counts. The rearrangement links TRBV27 to TRBJ1-6, with D unresolved. CDR3 size: 14 residues. CDR1 is MNHEY and CDR2 is SMNVEV in the germline V gene (reference sequence). Trimming removed 3 bases from V and 9 bases from J, with 12 bases in between. The CDR3 coding sequence is TGTGCCAGCAGTTTGCGGCAGCTCACTTCACCCCTCCACTTT. It is translated as CASSLRQLTSPLHF.

The table lists this clone with a few counts. The genes are TRBV7-3 and TRBJ1-6; D is ambiguous. Trimming took off 5 bases at V and 9 bases at J, with 17 bases between the two ends. The CDR3 totals 15 residues. The V gene's germline CDR1 is SGHTA and CDR2 FQGTGA. DNA for the CDR3: TGTGCCAGCAGCCCCGGGTCATGGGAGGGTTCACCCCTCCACTTT. This sequence encodes CASSPGSWEGSPLHF.

The CDR3 spells CASSFGQGTNQPQHF. Here the CDR3 DNA reads TGCGCCAGCAGCTTCGGCCAGGGGACCAATCAGCCCCAGCATTTT. The V and J genes are TRBV5-1 and TRBJ1-5, with D possibly being TRBD1 (6 bases). V gave up 2 bases and J gave up 3 bases, with 12 bases separating them. Per germline, CDR1 SGHRS and CDR2 YFSETQ. This CDR3 has 15 residues.

The CDR3, as DNA: TGTGCCAGCAGTTACTCGTTCGCGGCACCCCAAGAGACCCAGTACTTC. This codes for CASSYSFAAPQETQYF. The genes are TRBV6-5 and TRBJ2-5; the D is unclear. Germline V lookup: CDR1 MNHEY, CDR2 SVGAGI. Trimming pared 0 bases from V and 1 base from J, leaving 12 bases between. CDR3 size: 16 residues.

V is TRBV28 and J is TRBJ2-7, with a weak D call TRBD1 (7 bases). The CDR3 is 17 residues long. V was trimmed by 3 bases and J by 2 bases, leaving 20 bases between them. Per germline, CDR1 MDHEN and CDR2 SYDVKM. DNA of the CDR3: TGTGCCAGCAGTTTTCTTCGTGGAGGGGACAGTGCCTACGAGCAGTACTTC. Translation gives CASSFLRGGDSAYEQYF.

The genes are TRBV28 and TRBJ1-5; no clear D gene. This CDR3 contains 16 residues. V shed 1 base and J shed 2 bases, with 12 bases lying between them. CDR1 MDHEN and CDR2 SYDVKM come from the germline V gene. The CDR3 loop is CASSLSGGVGNQPQHF. As DNA, the CDR3 is TGTGCCAGCAGTTTATCGGGAGGAGTGGGCAATCAGCCCCAGCATTTT.

V gene TRBV21-1 combines with J gene TRBJ2-2; the table calls TRBD2, which could not be checked here. TRBV21-1 is a listed pseudogene. The CDR3 covers 16 residues. CDR3 nucleotides: TGTGCCAGCAGCAAAGACGCGGGAGGGCGTTCCGGGGAGCTGTTTTTT. It specifies CASSKDAGGRSGELFF.

The V call is TRBV19, the J call TRBJ2-7; the match to TRBD1 covers 7 bases. The CDR3 is made up of 15 amino acids. Germline loops: CDR1 LNHDA, CDR2 SQIVND (reference sequence). The ends lost 3 bases at V and 5 bases at J; junction bases unmatched: 10. CDR3 in DNA: TGTGCCAGTAGTATCGGACAGGTTCGATCCGACGAGCAGTACTTC. Translation gives CASSIGQVRSDEQYF.

The chain's CDR3 is CASSEGTGDTGELFF. The CDR3 coding sequence is TGTGCCAGCAGTGAAGGGACAGGGGACACCGGGGAGCTGTTTTTT. The J gene is TRBJ2-2, the V gene TRBV6-1; 9 bases fit TRBD1. Trimming cost V 1 base and J 3 bases; bases outside gene matches: 0. Germline lookup yields CDR1 MNHNS and CDR2 SASEGT. The CDR3 sequence is 15 residues long.

The V and J genes are TRBV11-2 and TRBJ1-2; D is perhaps TRBD1 (5 bases). CDR1 and CDR2 (germline): SGHAT, FQNNGV. Trimming shortened V by 0 bases and J by 7 bases, and 12 bases separated the two germline ends. The CDR3 spans 14 residues. CDR3 DNA sequence: TGTGCCAGCAGCTTAGATCCACAGGCCCCTGGCTACACCTTC. Amino acid sequence: CASSLDPQAPGYTF.

V gene TRBV18 combines with J gene TRBJ2-7; 7 nucleotides align to TRBD1. Germline V gene lookup returns CDR1 KGHSH and CDR2 LQKENI. The CDR3 totals 15 residues. The V segment lost 2 bases and the J segment 2 bases; nucleotides outside the gene matches: 6. The DNA for the CDR3 is TGTGCCAGCTCACCAACAGGGGTACTAACCTACGAGCAGTACTTC. Residues: CASSPTGVLTYEQYF.

In its sample, this clone is medium-sized (0.01 to 0.1%). The rearrangement links TRBV5-6 to TRBJ1-3; D not certain. Trimming stripped 1 base from V and 4 bases from J, with 9 bases between. CDR3 length equals 14 residues. Germline V CDR1 and CDR2: SGHDT, YYEEEE. For the CDR3, the DNA is TGTGCCAGCAGCTTGCCACAGTCCGGAAACACCATATATTTT. Amino acids: CASSLPQSGNTIYF.

J is TRBJ2-1 and V is TRBV23-1; TRBD1 matches at 10 bases. TRBV23-1 is known as an ORF, though its function is uncertain. V lost 1 base, J lost 4 bases, and 10 bases stayed unmatched. The CDR3 extends over 18 amino acids. The CDR3 bases are TGCGCCAGCAGTCAATGTAAGGTCCGGGACAGGGGTTACAATGAGCAGTTCTTC. It encodes CASSQCKVRDRGYNEQFF.

The chain uses TRBV5-1 and TRBJ1-5, with 7 bases aligning to TRBD1. The length of the CDR3 is 15 residues. V lost 0 bases to trimming and J lost 5 bases; unmatched junction nucleotides: 5. Germline lookup yields CDR1 SGHRS and CDR2 YFSETQ. The CDR3 is CASSLGQGLHQPQHF. The CDR3 DNA sequence: TGCGCCAGCAGCTTGGGACAGGGCCTCCATCAGCCCCAGCATTTT. The full variable domain, with the rest looked up from reference TRBV5-1 and TRBJ1-5, is KAGVTQTPRYLIKTRGQQVTLSCSPISGHRSVSWYQQTPGQGLQFLFEYFSETQRNKGNFPGRFSGRQFSNSRSEMNVSTLELGDSALYLCASSLGQGLHQPQHFGDGTRLSIL.

CDR3: CASSPGRDYEQYF. The DNA of the CDR3 is TGTGCCAGCTCACCAGGTCGAGATTACGAGCAGTACTTC. The gene calls are TRBV18 and TRBJ2-7; D is unclear. This CDR3 comprises 13 residues. The V and J ends lost 2 bases and 4 bases respectively, with 9 bases between them. CDR1 KGHSH and CDR2 LQKENI come from the germline V gene.